The 30 T cell receptor beta chains given below trace back to one sample, sequenced in a study of early T cells in non-severe SARS-CoV-2 infection (dated by TCRdb to about 2021). Libraries were built with 5' RACE. Sequencing was performed on a NextSeq 500. The raw public reads went through TCRdb reprocessing: fastp at Q25, MiXCR clone calling, in-frame beta chains kept. Each CDR3 protein gets just one entry, which takes the most common genes and DNA from the rows behind it. The sample table holds about 60,000 distinct CDR3 sequences, of which around 11% were seen once. In total, the top ten clones hold more than 3.5% of the sample. Source material: whole blood. Receptors were obtained from an adult who was a healthcare worker with PCR-confirmed SARS-CoV-2 infection or an uninfected control (not recorded which).

Comment on this clonotype: This could be a read error, since a much larger clone is one nucleotide away. CDR3 DNA sequence: TGTGCCAGCAGTTACAGTCTGAACTCCTACGAGCAGTACTTC. Translating it yields CASSYSLNSYEQYF. The chain uses TRBV6-5 and TRBJ2-7; the D is unclear. From germline, CDR1 is MNHEY and CDR2 SVGAGI. Between the trimmed V and J ends, which lost 2 bases and 0 bases, there was a span of 8 bases. The length of the CDR3 is 14 residues.

The rearrangement joins TRBV12-3 or TRBV12-4 to TRBJ2-2; D is uncertain. The CDR3 sequence is 13 residues long. Trimming shortened V by 8 bases and J by 5 bases, and 12 bases separated the two germline ends. This CDR3 is CASESPSTGELFF. CDR3 nucleotides: TGTGCCAGCGAGTCCCCATCTACCGGGGAGCTGTTTTTT.

The chain is built from TRBV5-1 and TRBJ1-4, with D uncertain. The CDR3 covers 14 residues. The germline V gene has CDR1 SGHRS and CDR2 YFSETQ. Trimming removed 2 bases at V and 6 bases at J, with 11 bases between. CDR3 bases: TGCGCCAGCAGCTTTTCCGATCCCTATGAAAAACTGTTTTTT. It specifies CASSFSDPYEKLFF.

The chain uses TRBV27 and TRBJ1-2; a weak D match, TRBD1 (6 bases). Germline V lookup: CDR1 MNHEY, CDR2 SMNVEV (reference sequence). The CDR3 covers 14 residues. Trimming took 6 bases from V and 8 from J, leaving 19 bases between them. CDR3 DNA: TGTGCCAGCAGGGAGGCGGGGGGGGCGCGAGGCTACACCTTC. Translated: CASREAGGARGYTF.

This clonotype was recorded at least ten times. The V gene is TRBV7-9, the J gene TRBJ2-2; D is undetermined. The CDR3 covers 14 residues. Trimming pared 5 bases from V and 1 base from J, leaving 8 bases between. CDR1 and CDR2 (germline): SEHNR, FQNEAQ (reference sequence). Here the CDR3 DNA reads TGTGCCAGCAGCCCCGAGGTGAACACCGGGGAGCTGTTTTTT. Its protein is CASSPEVNTGELFF.

This clonotype was detected only a few times. The chain employs TRBV12-5 and TRBJ2-7; D ambiguous. Trimming removed 1 base from V and 1 base from J, with 14 bases in between. This CDR3 comprises 16 residues. The germline gives CDR1 LGHNT, CDR2 FRNRAP. The CDR3 coding sequence is TGTGCTAGTGGTTTGGCCCCAGGCGAGGATTCCTACGAGCAGTACTTC. Translated, it gives CASGLAPGEDSYEQYF.

The table lists this clonotype with many counts. The chain has TRBV29-1 and TRBJ2-5, with D unclear. Trimming took off 4 bases at V and 4 bases at J, with 10 bases between the two ends. CDR3 length equals 12 residues. Germline V gene lookup returns CDR1 SQVTM and CDR2 ANQGSEA. CDR3 DNA sequence: TGCAGCGTTGCAACGATGGGAGAGACCCAGTACTTC. As protein: CSVATMGETQYF.

This clonotype was recorded many times. The V call is TRBV28, the J call TRBJ2-3; D possibly uses TRBD1 or TRBD2 (5 bases each). CDR1 MDHEN and CDR2 SYDVKM come from the germline V gene. Between the trimmed V and J ends, which lost 5 bases and 4 bases, there was a span of 16 bases. The CDR3 extends over 15 amino acids. The CDR3 sequence: CASSPRGGSADTQYF. The CDR3, as DNA: TGTGCCAGCAGTCCACGGGGCGGTAGCGCAGATACGCAGTATTTT.

This clonotype appeared many times. The chain is built from TRBV20-1 and TRBJ1-1, with TRBD1 as a possible D gene (5 bases). This CDR3 is built from 13 residues. Per germline, CDR1 DFQATT and CDR2 SNEGSKA (reference sequence). With 5 bases removed from V and 7 bases from J, the gap between germline ends came to 17 bases. As DNA, the CDR3 is TGCAGTGCTGGGGAATCAGGGCGAATTGAAGCTTTCTTT. This translates into CSAGESGRIEAFF.

This clonotype showed up many times. The chain links TRBV19 to TRBJ2-2; TRBD1 or TRBD2 may be the D gene (5 bases each). CDR3 length equals 13 residues. In germline, CDR1 is LNHDA, CDR2 SQIVND (reference sequence). V dropped 5 bases and J dropped 6 bases, with 10 bases sitting between them. The CDR3 coding sequence is TGTGCCAGTAGTTCGCAGGGAGCCGGGGAGCTGTTTTTT. Its translation is CASSSQGAGELFF.

V and J are TRBV12-3 or TRBV12-4 and TRBJ1-1; D is ambiguous. V lost 7 bases to trimming and J lost 1 base, with 10 bases between them. This CDR3 spans 13 amino acids. In DNA form, the CDR3 reads TGTGCCAGCACTCTTGAAGAGAACACTGAAGCTTTCTTT. It codes for CASTLEENTEAFF.

This clonotype came up many times. The junction departs from the called germline gene at one end, perhaps through a read error. V is TRBV20-1 and J is TRBJ2-7, with D perhaps matching TRBD1 (6 bases). The CDR3 loop spans 14 amino acids. Germline loops: CDR1 DFQATT, CDR2 SNEGSKA (reference sequence). CDR3 in amino acids: CSMRGGSWSSEQYF. CDR3 sequence (DNA): TGCAGTATGAGAGGGGGTAGCTGGTCCTCCGAGCAGTACTTC.

The chain recombines TRBV7-8 with TRBJ2-3; D is tentatively TRBD1 or TRBD2 (5 bases each). Germline CDR1 reads SGHVS; CDR2 reads FQNEAQ. The V and J ends lost 5 bases and 5 bases respectively, with 17 bases between them. There are 15 residues in the CDR3. The CDR3 sequence is CASSPPGPAEDTQYF. In nucleotides, the CDR3 is TGTGCCAGCAGCCCGCCGGGACCCGCGGAAGATACGCAGTATTTT.

This clonotype was counted at least ten times. The V and J genes are TRBV27 and TRBJ1-2, with 12 bases that match TRBD1. This CDR3 comprises 16 residues. Trimming took 3 bases from V and 7 from J; bases not matched to a gene: 9. CDR1 is MNHEY, CDR2 SMNVEV, per germline (reference sequence). The CDR3 spells CASSFWGQGAGGGYTF. In DNA form, the CDR3 reads TGTGCCAGCAGTTTTTGGGGACAGGGGGCTGGGGGTGGCTACACCTTC.

Many counts were recorded for this clonotype. This rearrangement joins TRBV7-8 to TRBJ1-1, with D possibly TRBD1 on 5 matching bases. The V gene lost 7 bases and the J gene lost 10 bases, with 19 bases spanning the gap. The length of the CDR3 is 13 residues. Germline V gene sequence: CDR1 SGHVS, CDR2 FQNEAQ. The CDR3 spells CASTTGPQERAFF. DNA for the CDR3: TGTGCCAGCACCACGGGGCCCCAGGAACGAGCTTTCTTT.

The rearrangement joins TRBV5-1 to TRBJ1-1; D ambiguous. This CDR3 spans 13 amino acids. V was trimmed by 5 bases and J by 3 bases, leaving 11 bases between them. The V gene's germline CDR1 is SGHRS and CDR2 YFSETQ. CDR3 protein: CASSFSVDTEAFF. CDR3 DNA: TGCGCCAGCAGTTTTTCAGTGGACACTGAAGCTTTCTTT.

This clonotype was picked up a small number of times. The chain has TRBV20-1 and TRBJ1-2; D gene ambiguous. Per the germline V gene, CDR1 is DFQATT and CDR2 is SNEGSKA (reference sequence). This CDR3 comprises 12 residues. The ends were cut back, 3 bases at V and 4 bases at J, with 9 bases in the middle. DNA for the CDR3: TGCAGTGCTAGCCCGGACGGCTATGGCTACACCTTC. Its protein is CSASPDGYGYTF.

This clonotype was seen more than once but under ten times. The gene calls are TRBV7-2 and TRBJ2-3, with D possibly TRBD1 on 5 matching bases. Deletions cut 5 bases from V and 5 bases from J, with 8 bases between. Looked up from germline, CDR1 is SGHTA and CDR2 is FQGNSA. This CDR3 has 12 amino acids. This chain's CDR3 is CASSPGLDTQYF. CDR3 bases: TGTGCCAGCAGCCCAGGGTTAGATACGCAGTATTTT. Full variable domain (rest looked up from reference TRBV7-2 and TRBJ2-3): GAGVSQSPSNKVTEKGKDVELRCDPISGHTALYWYRQSLGQGLEFLIYFQGNSAPDKSGLPSDRFSAERTGGSVSTLTIQRTQQEDSAVYLCASSPGLDTQYFGPGTRLTVL.

This clonotype was picked up a small number of times. This sequence joins TRBV28 and TRBJ2-5; D is possibly TRBD1 or TRBD2 (6 bases each). Deletions cut 8 bases from V and 4 bases from J, with 11 bases between. The CDR3 consists of 12 residues. The germline V gene has CDR1 MDHEN and CDR2 SYDVKM. CDR3 nucleotides: TGTGCCAGCTCCGGGGGCAGAGAGACCCAGTACTTC. As protein: CASSGGRETQYF.

This clonotype was counted only a few times. CDR3 in DNA: TGTGCCACCAGTGATACACAGGGTTCCCTCAATCAGCCCCAGCATTTT. Its protein is CATSDTQGSLNQPQHF. The V call is TRBV24-1, the J call TRBJ1-5, with D perhaps TRBD1 (6 bases). CDR1 KGHDR and CDR2 SFDVKD come from the germline V gene. The V and J ends lost 3 bases and 3 bases respectively, with 14 bases between them. The CDR3 runs 16 residues.

The chain links TRBV6-5 to TRBJ2-3; 12 nucleotides agree with TRBD2. Germline CDR1 and CDR2: MNHEY and SVGAGI. There are 18 residues in the CDR3. With 4 bases clipped from V and 4 bases from J, the junction kept 12 bases outside the gene matches. In DNA, the CDR3 is TGTGCCAGCAGTTTCCACTCCTCGCTAGCGGGAGGGCCAGATACGCAGTATTTT. The encoded protein is CASSFHSSLAGGPDTQYF.

This clonotype has just a few counts. This chain uses TRBV19 with TRBJ2-7, with 8 bases aligning to TRBD2. Germline values: CDR1 LNHDA, CDR2 SQIVND (reference sequence). Trimming took 1 base from V and 7 from J; bases not matched to a gene: 9. The CDR3 is 15 amino acids. The CDR3 region is CASSIVPAGVLEQYF. The CDR3, as DNA: TGTGCCAGTAGTATAGTCCCAGCGGGAGTGTTGGAGCAGTACTTC.

V gene TRBV28 combines with J gene TRBJ2-7; TRBD1 is a possible D gene (6 bases). Germline V gives CDR1 MDHEN, CDR2 SYDVKM. This CDR3 comprises 14 residues. V lost 7 bases, J lost 1 base, and 14 bases lay in between. The CDR3 loop is CASNQRGQSYEQYF. The CDR3 nucleotides read TGTGCCAGCAATCAGCGAGGACAGTCCTACGAGCAGTACTTC.

In its sample, this clonotype was seen once. V is TRBV3-1 and J is TRBJ2-1, with TRBD2 identical over 7 bases. V shed 3 bases, J shed 9 bases, and the junction held 11 bases outside the gene matches. Looked up from germline, CDR1 is LGHDT and CDR2 is YNNKEL (reference sequence). This CDR3 contains 15 residues. The CDR3 sequence is CASSHTGGRGGEQFF. DNA for the CDR3: TGTGCCAGCAGCCATACGGGCGGGAGAGGAGGTGAGCAGTTCTTC.

This clonotype has at least ten counts. This chain links TRBV18 with TRBJ1-5; 7 nucleotides line up with TRBD1. There are 14 residues in the CDR3. Germline-derived CDR1 and CDR2 are KGHSH and LQKENI. V dropped 2 bases and J dropped 4; count of bases not matched to a gene: 2. The CDR3 region has the DNA TGTGCCAGCTCACCAGCAGGGGGGAATCAGCCCCAGCATTTT. Encoded protein: CASSPAGGNQPQHF.

This clonotype was counted only a few times. The chain carries TRBV6-5 and TRBJ2-3; the match to TRBD1 covers 7 bases. J was trimmed by 3 bases and V by 7 bases; bases with no gene match: 7. Per germline, CDR1 MNHEY and CDR2 SVGAGI. The CDR3 is made up of 14 amino acids. DNA of the CDR3: TGTGCCAGCACCCCGGGACAGTATACAGATACGCAGTATTTT. Amino acid sequence: CASTPGQYTDTQYF.

This sequence joins TRBV20-1 and TRBJ2-7; D ambiguous. V lost 1 base, J lost 0 bases, and 7 bases lay in between. This CDR3 has 13 amino acids. The germline V gene encodes CDR1 DFQATT and CDR2 SNEGSKA (reference sequence). The CDR3 nucleotides read TGCAGTGCTAGAGCCTCCGGCTCCTACGAGCAGTACTTC. Amino acid sequence: CSARASGSYEQYF.

The sample holds many counts of this clonotype. The chain recombines TRBV7-2 with TRBJ2-3; D gene uncertain. V dropped 5 bases and J dropped 5 bases, with 11 bases sitting between them. Germline CDR1 is SGHTA and CDR2 is FQGNSA. CDR3 length: 13 residues. The CDR3 here is CASSQNRQDTQYF. The CDR3 DNA sequence: TGTGCCAGCAGCCAAAACCGTCAAGATACGCAGTATTTT.

The gene calls are TRBV7-9 and TRBJ1-4; D gene ambiguous. Trimming shortened V by 7 bases and J by 4 bases, and 13 bases separated the two germline ends. The CDR3 sequence is 14 residues long. Germline-derived CDR1 and CDR2 are SEHNR and FQNEAQ (reference sequence). CDR3 nucleotide sequence: TGTGCCAGCACCCCAGGTCAGGTTAATGAAAAACTGTTTTTT. It specifies CASTPGQVNEKLFF.

This clonotype was seen at least ten times. The rearrangement uses TRBV12-3 or TRBV12-4 and TRBJ1-1, with D uncertain. The CDR3 is 13 residues long. Trimming took off 1 base at V and 5 bases at J, with 8 bases between the two ends. DNA for the CDR3: TGTGCCAGCAGTTTAGAGAGAGGGACTGAAGCTTTCTTT. Translating gives CASSLERGTEAFF.